This T cell receptor (beta chain) was sequenced during a study of cytomegalovirus exposure and HLA in healthy donors. Study-wide results and limits: Analysis was performed later, and it showed HLA-associated TCR beta chains to be more clonally expanded than equally common others. TCR beta sequences reportedly predicted the HLA-A and HLA-B alleles of most subjects accurately.

V gave up 3 bases and J gave up 2 bases; unmatched junction bases: 4. This CDR3 is built from 16 residues. Germline V CDR1 and CDR2: SGDLS, YYNGEE. Primers for the PCR totalled 60 Vbeta and 13 Jbeta. The data were produced by immunoSEQ multiplex PCR, yet TCRdb's version contains in-frame clones alone and is incomplete. The sample contains 100,000 to 150,000 clones, 70% to 80% of which appear only once. On this clone: Its antigen remains unidentified.

What was sequenced was PBMCs. This rearrangement joins TRBV9 to TRBJ2-3; TRBD2 agrees at 12 bases. The clonotype comes from a woman aged 45-65 years in good health and CMV-seropositive. The CDR3, as DNA: TGTGCCAGCAGCGCCTGGACTAGCGGGGACACAGATACGCAGTATTTT. Protein sequence: CASSAWTSGDTDTQYF.